One sample yielded the 9 T cell receptor beta chains listed below, sequenced in a study of T cell responses to AZD1222 COVID-19 vaccine. Produced via immunoSEQ multiplex PCR; TCRdb's table is partial and in-frame only. The sample yields fewer than 120,000 clones, about 94% seen once. The sample consisted of peripheral blood, taken 28 days after the second AZD1222 dose. The receptors come from an adult who received the AZD1222 COVID-19 vaccine.

This clone was seen just once. CDR3: CASSTGQRGYEQYF. CDR3 bases: TGTGCCAGCAGCACAGGGCAACGAGGCTACGAGCAGTACTTC. The V call is TRBV28, the J call TRBJ2-7, with D possibly TRBD1 on 6 matching bases. Trimming took 6 bases from V and 3 from J, leaving 15 bases between them. CDR1 and CDR2 (germline): MDHEN, SYDVKM. CDR3 length: 14 residues.

V and J are TRBV5-4 and TRBJ1-2; D perhaps matches TRBD1 (5 bases). CDR3 size: 15 residues. The V gene lost 3 bases and the J gene lost 7 bases, with 19 bases spanning the gap. CDR1 and CDR2 (germline): SGHNT, YYREEE (reference sequence). This CDR3 is CASSSAGLTSVGYTF. CDR3 nucleotide sequence: TGTGCCAGCAGCTCGGCAGGGTTAACGTCCGTTGGCTACACCTTC.

The rearrangement uses TRBV5-1 and TRBJ1-4, with D possibly matching TRBD1 (5 bases). V lost 6 bases and J 2 bases, leaving 8 bases between the germline ends. The CDR3 is 13 amino acids. Germline CDR1 SGHRS, CDR2 YFSETQ. The DNA for the CDR3 is TGCGCCAGCACCGGGACGACTAATGAAAAACTGTTTTTT. Amino acids: CASTGTTNEKLFF.

This chain connects TRBV5-5 to TRBJ2-3, with 12 bases matching TRBD2. V lost 4 bases and J lost 6; bases outside the gene matches: 18. CDR1 and CDR2 (germline): SGHKS, YYEKEE (reference sequence). The CDR3 sequence is 19 residues long. CDR3 DNA sequence: TGTGCCAGCAGCCCGACCCCCCTCCGGACTAGCGGGGAGCGGGATACGCAGTATTTT. Protein: CASSPTPLRTSGERDTQYF.

The rearrangement joins TRBV7-9 to TRBJ2-4; a possible D gene is TRBD1 (6 bases). The V gene lost 1 base and the J gene lost 6 bases, with 22 bases spanning the gap. This CDR3 contains 18 residues. Germline V CDR1 and CDR2: SEHNR, FQNEAQ (reference sequence). The CDR3 coding sequence is TGTGCCAGCAGCTTAGTCTCGGACAGACATAACGACGCAAACATTCAGTACTTC. This codes for CASSLVSDRHNDANIQYF.

V gene TRBV6-5 combines with J gene TRBJ1-3; no firm D call. Trimming removed 0 bases at V and 4 bases at J, with 7 bases between. Germline lookup yields CDR1 MNHEY and CDR2 SVGAGI. The CDR3 is 14 amino acids. The CDR3 DNA sequence: TGTGCCAGCAGTTACTCCCCTAAGGGAAACACCATATATTTT. This gives the protein CASSYSPKGNTIYF.

This clone was counted a few times. This sequence joins TRBV9 and TRBJ2-2, with 9 positions matching TRBD2. Germline V gives CDR1 SGDLS, CDR2 YYNGEE. Unmatched junction bases numbered 4, after V lost 1 base and J lost 0 bases. This CDR3 region has 17 residues. CDR3 amino acids: CASSVIAGDTNTGELFF. CDR3 in DNA: TGTGCCAGCAGCGTAATAGCGGGGGACACGAACACCGGGGAGCTGTTTTTT. Looking up the rest from reference TRBV9 and TRBJ2-2 gives the full variable domain: DSGVTQTPKHLITATGQRVTLRCSPRSGDLSVYWYQQSLDQGLQFLIQYYNGEERAKGNILERFSAQQFPDLHSELNLSSLELGDSALYFCASSVIAGDTNTGELFFGEGSRLTVL.

About this clone itself: It is unclear where the CDR3 begins or ends on the DNA, so no DNA is shown, and the CDR3 is as TCRdb lists it. V is TRBV5-1 and J is TRBJ2-6. Germline CDR1 and CDR2: SGHRS and YFSETQ. Inclusive of both ends, the CDR3 amounts to 14 amino acids. Here the CDR3 reads CASSFRGRLHVLTF.

This chain joins TRBV10-2 and TRBJ2-7; 7 bases match TRBD1. Per the germline V gene, CDR1 is WSHSY and CDR2 is SAAADI. CDR3 length: 14 residues. The trim removed 5 bases at V and 9 bases at J, leaving 13 bases unmatched. Here the CDR3 DNA reads TGCGCCAGCAGTACCGGGACAGTTAATTTTGCGCAGTACTTC. Residues: CASSTGTVNFAQYF.